These 9 T cell receptor beta chains came from one sample sequenced in a study of blood T cell repertoires in COVID-19 (dated by TCRdb to 2018 to 2021). The receptor library was made with the immunoSEQ multiplex PCR assay. TCRdb's version of the immuneACCESS table is confined to in-frame rearrangements and falls short of the full clone set. An unresolved V gene accounts for under half of the shortfall where checked; the remainder is of unknown origin. This sample holds hundreds of thousands of clones; about 89% were observed only once. In total, the top ten clones hold around 4.4% of the sample. Sequencing used peripheral blood. The origin of the receptors is a man between 35 and 55 years old with acute or convalescent COVID-19.

The CDR3 loop reads CASRTSGGAGELFF. CDR3 DNA: TGCGCCAGCAGGACTAGCGGGGGGGCCGGGGAGCTGTTTTTT. This chain links TRBV10-2 with TRBJ2-2; TRBD2 matches 14 bases. The CDR3 is 14 residues long. V shed 6 bases, J shed 6 bases, and the junction held 0 bases outside the gene matches. The V gene's germline CDR1 is WSHSY and CDR2 SAAADI.

A few counts support this clone. CDR3 in amino acids: CASKHPLGARPEGEKEQFF. CDR3 bases: TGTGCCAGCAAACACCCTCTCGGGGCACGACCCGAGGGGGAAAAAGAGCAGTTCTTC. The chain links TRBV2 to TRBJ2-1; TRBD1 might be the D (6 bases). The CDR3 has 19 amino acids. Looked up from germline, CDR1 is SNHLY and CDR2 is FYNNEI. The germline V and J ends were trimmed by 7 bases and 10 bases, with 35 bases remaining between them.

The gene calls are TRBV15 and TRBJ1-4; the match to TRBD1 covers 8 bases. The J segment lost 0 bases and the V segment lost 2 bases, leaving 5 bases of the junction unmatched. CDR1 and CDR2 (germline): LNHNV, YYDKDF (reference sequence). The CDR3 contains 17 residues. The chain's CDR3 is CATSRKRQGTTNEKLFF. In DNA, the CDR3 is TGTGCCACCAGCAGAAAAAGACAGGGGACAACTAATGAAAAACTGTTTTTT.

This chain joins TRBV5-1 and TRBJ2-7; 7 positions match TRBD1. Germline V lookup: CDR1 SGHRS, CDR2 YFSETQ. The CDR3 consists of 14 residues. Trimming cost V 2 bases and J 2 bases; bases outside gene matches: 4. The CDR3 spells CASSFEGTAYEQYF. CDR3 coding DNA: TGCGCCAGCAGCTTTGAAGGGACAGCCTACGAGCAGTACTTC.

The chain employs TRBV9 and TRBJ2-1, with TRBD1 matching over 9 bases. V lost 7 bases, J lost 4 bases, and 9 bases stayed unmatched. The CDR3 is 15 amino acids. Germline-derived CDR1 and CDR2 are SGDLS and YYNGEE. CDR3: CASGDRESGYNEQFF. The CDR3 DNA reads TGTGCCAGCGGGGACAGGGAATCGGGTTACAATGAGCAGTTCTTC.

V and J are TRBV20-1 and TRBJ1-1; D is ambiguous. CDR3 length equals 13 residues. Per the germline V gene, CDR1 is DFQATT and CDR2 is SNEGSKA (reference sequence). V was trimmed by 3 bases and J by 5 bases, leaving 13 bases between them. CDR3 sequence reads: CSASKLAGTEAFF. The CDR3 DNA sequence: TGCAGTGCTAGTAAGCTTGCGGGAACTGAAGCTTTCTTT.

The gene calls are TRBV19 and TRBJ2-2; D possibly corresponds to TRBD1 (8 bases). From germline, CDR1 is LNHDA and CDR2 SQIVND (reference sequence). The CDR3 contains 16 residues. The V gene lost 5 bases and the J gene lost 4 bases, with 17 bases spanning the gap. The CDR3 is CASSSPGGGSTGELFF. The CDR3 region has the DNA TGTGCCAGTAGTTCACCAGGGGGCGGGAGCACCGGGGAGCTGTTTTTT.

A single count supports this clone. The V and J genes are TRBV3-1 (or the pseudogene TRBV3-2) and TRBJ2-4; D is possibly TRBD1 (5 bases). CDR1 is LGHDT and CDR2 is YNNKEL in the germline V gene (reference sequence). V lost 0 bases and J lost 1, with 13 bases in between. The CDR3 totals 17 residues. The CDR3 sequence is CASSQDLQGRAKNIQYF. The CDR3 DNA follows: TGTGCCAGCAGCCAAGATCTTCAGGGAAGGGCCAAAAACATTCAGTACTTC.

This chain joins TRBV19 and TRBJ1-2; D remains unclear. Germline CDR1 and CDR2: LNHDA and SQIVND (reference sequence). The V and J ends lost 7 bases and 3 bases respectively, with 15 bases between them. The CDR3 totals 14 residues. CDR3 region: CASTREQIDYGYTF. CDR3 bases: TGTGCCAGTACTCGGGAACAGATCGACTATGGCTACACCTTC.